Described below is a single TCR beta chain sequence and its context. Antigen: not known. The entry originates in a study of T cell repertoires in cytomegalovirus infection. The wider study: A matching HLA type, together with CMV infection, was signaled by public TCR beta signatures.

Whole-study results and caveats: CMV carriers having the relevant HLA were flagged by cumulative public TCR beta family frequency.

From the reads, TCRdb called clonotypes with MiXCR, one entry per CDR3 protein. The repertoire consists of 450,000 to 600,000 distinct CDR3 sequences, with more than 30% occurring once and the leading ten covering under 20%. The CDR3 runs to 16 residues. Germline V gene lookup returns CDR1 KGHSH and CDR2 LQKENI. Trimming took 5 bases from V and 5 from J; bases not matched to a gene: 10. V is TRBV18 and J is TRBJ1-5, with 9 bases that match TRBD1. This TCR was recovered from a human donor in good health (CMV status not recorded). Some clones in this sample may be carry-over from other donors' samples. Sequenced here: cultured PBMCs, sampled from culture after CMV antigen stimulation. CDR3 nucleotide sequence: TGTGCCAGCTCATACGGACAGGGGAACTTGTATCAGCCCCAGCATTTT. Amino acid sequence: CASSYGQGNLYQPQHF.